These 7 T cell receptor beta chains originate from one sample sequenced in a study of PD-1 blockade in classical Hodgkin lymphoma. TCRdb's copy holds only in-frame clones and misses some; the assay was immunoSEQ multiplex PCR. The sample lists 70,000 or so clones, about 93% occurring once. Time point described: newly diagnosed, previously untreated cHL patient sample. Specimen: peripheral blood mononuclear cells (PBMCs). All receptors derive from a human donor with classical Hodgkin lymphoma.

The J gene is TRBJ2-2, the V gene TRBV5-1, with 7 bases identical to TRBD1. This CDR3 comprises 16 residues. The germline V gene encodes CDR1 SGHRS and CDR2 YFSETQ. J lost 3 bases, V lost 1 base, and 6 bases had no gene match. CDR3 DNA: TGCGCCAGCAGCTTGTCACAGGGGCAAGACACCGGGGAGCTGTTTTTT. Protein sequence: CASSLSQGQDTGELFF.

The chain has TRBV6-1 and TRBJ1-1; TRBD1 aligns across 9 bases. The CDR3 has 17 residues. Germline trimming cut 4 bases from V and 3 bases from J; bases unmatched to any gene: 12. Germline CDR1 and CDR2: MNHNS and SASEGT. The CDR3 sequence is CASSVSLNRDRDTEAFF. The CDR3 DNA reads as TGTGCCAGCAGTGTTTCCCTTAACCGGGACAGGGACACTGAAGCTTTCTTT.

The J gene is TRBJ2-4, the V gene TRBV7-9, with 11 nucleotides matching TRBD2. This CDR3 contains 17 residues. Germline trimming cut 5 bases from V and 5 bases from J; bases unmatched to any gene: 11. Germline CDR1 SEHNR, CDR2 FQNEAQ (reference sequence). Here the CDR3 DNA reads TGTGCCAGCAGCCTAATAAAACTAGCGGGGGAAGAAAACATTCAGTACTTC. Amino acid sequence: CASSLIKLAGEENIQYF.

The chain is built from TRBV11-2 and TRBJ2-2; D not certain. In germline, CDR1 is SGHAT, CDR2 FQNNGV. Trimming stripped 2 bases from V and 5 bases from J, with 0 bases between. This CDR3 region has 11 residues. DNA of the CDR3: TGTGCCAGCAGCTTAACCGGGGAGCTGTTTTTT. Translated, it gives CASSLTGELFF.

The rearrangement joins TRBV19 to TRBJ1-2; 7 bases match TRBD1. V dropped 7 bases and J dropped 8; count of bases not matched to a gene: 13. This CDR3 has 14 residues. In germline, CDR1 is LNHDA, CDR2 SQIVND (reference sequence). The DNA for the CDR3 is TGTGCCAGTACCTTACAGGGGATCGGACTGGGCTACACCTTC. Translating gives CASTLQGIGLGYTF.

The gene calls are TRBV29-1 and TRBJ1-2; D uncertain. CDR1 SQVTM and CDR2 ANQGSEA come from the germline V gene. Trimming left V 4 bases short and J 4 bases short, with 13 bases between. The CDR3 has 13 residues. The CDR3 coding sequence is TGCAGCGTTGGATCGATGGCGGGCTATGGCTACACCTTC. Its protein product is CSVGSMAGYGYTF. Full variable domain (remainder filled in from reference TRBV29-1 and TRBJ1-2): SAVISQKPSRDICQRGTSLTIQCQVDSQVTMMFWYRQQPGQSLTLIATANQGSEATYESGFVIDKFPISRPNLTFSTLTVSNMSPEDSSIYLCSVGSMAGYGYTFGSGTRLTVV.

The rearrangement joins TRBV27 to TRBJ1-2, with a possible D match to TRBD1 (5 bases). The V end lost 10 bases, the J end lost 1 base, and 25 bases lay between the germline ends. The CDR3 contains 17 residues. Germline CDR1 and CDR2: MNHEY and SMNVEV (reference sequence). The CDR3 region is CANPTRQHPSYNYGYTF. CDR3 sequence (DNA): TGTGCCAACCCAACCCGACAGCACCCTTCCTATAACTATGGCTACACCTTC.